This T cell receptor beta chain was identified during a study of blood T cell repertoires in COVID-19. Sequencing was performed with immunoSEQ multiplex PCR; in TCRdb, only in-frame clones are kept and a portion is missing. The sample lists tens of thousands of clones, 88% occurring once. V gave up 1 base and J gave up 2 bases; unmatched junction bases: 9. Germline V gives CDR1 SGHVS, CDR2 FNYEAQ. The CDR3 runs to 17 residues. The rearrangement uses TRBV7-6 and TRBJ2-5; 8 bases are shared with TRBD2. What was sequenced was peripheral blood. This receptor was identified in a human donor in a cohort sampled during active COVID-19. The CDR3 DNA reads as TGTGCCAGCAGCTTAGTGTCGGGGGGGGAGGTACAAGAGACCCAGTACTTC. Translating gives CASSLVSGGEVQETQYF.